This T cell receptor beta chain was recovered during a study of shared clonotypes between healthy human individuals (dated by TCRdb to the early 2020s). The study in broad terms: The cohort comprised a couple of women and three men aged 18 to 49 years. Per donor, three plates each were used for CD4 naive and CD4 memory, two for CD8 naive, and one for CD8 memory. Blood TCR repertoires of roughly 5 healthy adults were deeply sequenced to estimate repertoire size and the extent of clonotype sharing between individuals. Libraries were prepared and TCR repertoires were sequenced by different laboratories using diverse techniques, in order to increase sequencing depth and limit assay-specific biases. Each donor's leukapheresis produced roughly between about 0.8 and 10 billion PBMCs. On the study overall, not on this receptor specifically: Estimated clonotype richness was generally larger for naive than for memory subsets. Sampling was restricted to blood, and TCR repertoires in tissues likely differ from the TCR repertoires found in blood. Based on pairwise subsampling, the degree of clonotype sharing among donors was expected to be affected by sequencing depth. The small number of donors limited the genetic and exposure-history diversity represented. Compared with non-shared clonotypes, clonotypes shared by all four sorted-subset donors had higher generation probabilities. Sharing across a few donors was observed for around 4.8% of naive CD4, over 3% of naive CD8, 2% to 2.5% of memory CD4, and about 0.39% of memory CD8 clonotypes. Even with the large sequencing depth, rarefaction of the sorted-subset datasets indicated that sequencing was incomplete.

CDR1 and CDR2 are read off the germline V gene as SGHAT and FQNNGV. The CDR3 contains 14 residues, cysteine and phenylalanine counted. The retained sequence is limited to the CDR3, 42 bases, with the frame set at the first base. At the junction V is shortened by 5 bases and J by 6 bases, with 13 bases in between. As concerns this clone: This clone's antigen is unknown. Within one base of it there is no much larger clone, and no base qualities were kept.

Donors were healthy HIV-negative adults with no recently reported acute infections or vaccinations. Every donor was a Caucasian adult residing in Nashville, Tennessee, USA. CD4+ T cells were enriched through magnetic negative selection, after which naive cells were positively selected on CD45RA and the remaining negative fraction served as the memory subset. Blood was obtained by leukapheresis, after which PBMCs were separated by Ficoll-Histopaque density gradient centrifugation and cryopreserved in liquid nitrogen vapor phase. Analytical flow cytometry was used to check the purity and quantity of every magnetically sorted T cell population. Genomic DNA was isolated from every sorted fraction and measured by UV absorbance on a Nanodrop 2000c. TCR CDR3 regions were amplified from genomic DNA by multiplex PCR using the deep immunoSEQ assay. Extracted genomic DNA from each cell subset was spread evenly across all wells of several immunoSEQ 96-well plates, with each plate serving as a replicate. Each replicate PCR for sorted subsets received about 0.2 ug genomic DNA, equal to tens of thousands of T cell genomes. Purified libraries were quantified with a Qubit 3.0 fluorometer, sized on a Bioanalyzer 2100, and re-quantified with the KAPA Library Quantification kit. Each immunoSEQ 96-well plate was sequenced on its own single-read 150-cycle Illumina NextSeq 550 flow cell. The paper's data handling went like this. Because only junctional sequences without quality scores were contained in the immunoSEQ output, filtering matching that applied to full-length reads could not be performed. Sequences were annotated with PyIR, a Python wrapper for IgBLAST v1.9, and V/J genes and CDR3 were assigned using IMGT germline references. Reads were removed for weak V/J assignments (E-value above 1e-6), missing CDR3, stop codons, out-of-frame junctions, or ambiguous translated residues. A V3J clonotype was defined by an identical inferred V gene, J gene, and CDR3 amino acid sequence. Percentage overlap between repertoires was calculated by dividing the number of shared unique clonotypes by the size of the smaller repertoire. Repertoire richness was assessed with RTK rarefaction, the Chao1 estimator, and Recon v2.1 estimates of unobserved clonotypes. For all TCRbeta clonotypes obtained by the gDNA method from a few donors, generation probabilities were computed with OLGA. Drawn from immuneACCESS, this table holds only the in-frame rearrangements with V and J called that TCRdb kept. Clones are partly lost; checked studies trace under half to an unresolved V gene and leave the rest unexplained. V, J and clone size reflect that table, while D and trimming were determined from the DNA. A total of roughly 2 million clones appear in this sample, 85% to 95% of them only once. The ten largest clonotypes hold 0.1% to 0.15% of the sample.

The chain is made from TRBV11-2 and TRBJ1-4; tentative D gene TRBD1, with 6 bases matching. The TCR comes from a man aged 18 to 30 in good health. Sequencing input: naive CD4+ T cells sorted from blood. Interpreted using the paper, the cell subset or site label stands for: CD45RA+ positively selected. CDR3 region: CASSLTGTYEKLFF. In nucleotides, the sequence is TGTGCCAGCAGCCTAACAGGGACTTATGAAAAACTGTTTTTT.